The sequence of this T cell receptor (beta chain) was determined in a study of Graves' ophthalmopathy and Graves' hyperthyroidism (dated by TCRdb to the late 2010s). In terms of the full investigation: Peripheral blood was collected at initial diagnosis, before any treatment. TCR beta repertoire signatures were used to distinguish Graves' ophthalmopathy from Graves' hyperthyroidism and to predict progression to ophthalmopathy. In total, approximately 140 blood samples were TCR-sequenced: 43 ophthalmopathy, approximately 80 hyperthyroidism and approximately 17 hyperthyroidism-to-ophthalmopathy patients. A discovery set of 100 or so patients (43 ophthalmopathy, 55 to 65 stable hyperthyroidism) was enrolled to explore V-J signatures distinguishing ophthalmopathy from hyperthyroidism. An independent validation cohort comprised 18 hyperthyroidism patients and some 16 patients who later progressed from hyperthyroidism to ophthalmopathy. In more than five hyperthyroidism patients, T-cell repertoires of thyroid tissue and blood were compared. Following sample collection, hyperthyroidism patients were given methimazole at a starting dose of 30 mg daily, and ophthalmopathy patients were given high-dose intravenous methylprednisolone. The 90 to 100 discovery patients were randomly split 7:3 into training and test sets.

Ophthalmopathy patients were characterized by moderately to severely active disease, a Clinical Activity Score of at least 3, a NOSPECS grade of at least 4, and a disease duration under 3 months. Patients with other autoimmune diseases, uncontrolled infections, pregnancy or lactation were excluded from the study. Diagnosis relied on clinical symptoms, serum thyroxine, TRAb, thyroid ultrasound and orbital computed tomography. Ficoll-Paque density gradient centrifugation was used to isolate PBMCs from 9.5 to 10 ml of fresh peripheral blood. Trizol reagent was used to extract the total RNA, and its quality was then checked on an Agilent 2100 Bioanalyzer. This clonotype was seen repeatedly, ten times or more. Its antigen specificity is not known. One base away there is no much larger clone; base qualities are not given. Trimming accounts for 4 bases at V and 6 bases at J, while the number of junction bases matched to no gene is 11. Looking up the germline V gene (reference sequence) yields CDR1 DFQATT and CDR2 SNEGSKA. CDR3 length: 15 amino acids, cysteine to phenylalanine. The kept DNA is CDR3 alone, 45 bases in frame from the first base.

Results and caveats for the whole study, not just this receptor: No statistical method was used to predetermine the sample size, and group allocation was not hidden from the investigators. In cross-validation, the 13-signature model distinguished ophthalmopathy from stable hyperthyroidism with approximately 90% sensitivity and around 81% specificity, while in the test set the corresponding values were 80% and 75%. In validation, the model predicted ophthalmopathy progression with more than 70% sensitivity and about 77% specificity; eleven to twelve predicted patients were CT-confirmed with GO in a median of approximately 6.2 months. Most expanded thyroid clonotypes with frequency above 0.001 were also detected in blood, suggesting blood repertoires may reflect the thyroid immune response.

TCR beta CDR3 regions were amplified from RNA transcripts for repertoire sequencing. The first round of RT-PCR was done with HTBI primers and the Qiagen OneStep RT-PCR kit, and was followed by a second round of multiplex PCR, then size selection and purification. Sequencing of the libraries was carried out on an Illumina HiSeq2000 in paired-end mode with 100 bp reads. In the authors' own workflow: SOAPnuke was used to process the reads, removing any read that contained adapters or uncalled bases, had a mean Phred below 15, or lacked an exact match to the constant primer or identifier. COPE v1.2.5 was used to merge the high-quality paired reads. Each unique nucleotide sequence was treated as a clonotype, and MiTCR v1.1 was used to align the clonotypes to the IMGT TRB V, D and J references. Only V-J combinations with frequency above 0.0001 were analysed, covering about 99% of repertoires. For each V-J combination, a TCR clonal expansion and chaos score was defined as F50 clonal expansion divided by the chaos observed in the TCRdist matrix. Welch's t-statistics and random forest were used to narrow the features down to approximately twelve V-J combinations, which were then fed into a naive Bayes classifier. Thyroid-blood repertoire similarity was quantified with the Morisita-Horn index. In TCRdb, the public reads were trimmed at Q25 with fastp and aligned with MiXCR, with productive beta chains retained. Identical CDR3 proteins give one entry, which carries the most common genes and DNA. None of the V and J calls come from the authors' own analysis; TCRdb made them. This sample gives 220,000 or so distinct CDR3 sequences in total; roughly 21% of them show up just once. Jointly, the top ten make up roughly 42% of the sample.

This clonotype was sampled from a woman between 50 and 59 years old with Graves' ophthalmopathy. Donor details come from another sample of the same person, matched by shared clones. Sequenced material: peripheral blood. The rearrangement joined TRBV20-1 to TRBJ2-4; 8 bases in the middle match TRBD2. This receptor has the CDR3 CSATHSGKVSNIQYF. The DNA reads TGCAGTGCTACCCATAGCGGGAAGGTGTCAAACATTCAGTACTTC.